The following is a TCR beta chain sequence with its context. Its antigen is unknown. The assay was immunoSEQ multiplex PCR, and TCRdb's table has in-frame clones only and misses some. The table shows about 30,000 clones, with roughly four fifths occurring only once. The CDR3 is 15 residues long. CDR1 and CDR2 from the germline V gene are SNHLY and FYNNEI. V shed 11 bases, J shed 7 bases, and the junction held 12 bases outside the gene matches. The entry originates in a study of T cells in narcolepsy. Broader study findings: Healthy controls reportedly lacked the autoreactive clonotypes serially found in patients' blood. In some patient and control memory CD4+ samples, autoreactive clones were absent.

This sequence joins TRBV2 and TRBJ1-6; 9 bases map to TRBD1. The sequenced material came from CD45RA- memory CD4+ T cells from PBMCs. The receptor was isolated from a human donor with narcolepsy. CDR3 loop: CASKRTGTGNSPLHF. In nucleotides, the CDR3 is TGTGCCTCTAAAAGAACCGGGACAGGGAATTCACCCCTCCACTTT.